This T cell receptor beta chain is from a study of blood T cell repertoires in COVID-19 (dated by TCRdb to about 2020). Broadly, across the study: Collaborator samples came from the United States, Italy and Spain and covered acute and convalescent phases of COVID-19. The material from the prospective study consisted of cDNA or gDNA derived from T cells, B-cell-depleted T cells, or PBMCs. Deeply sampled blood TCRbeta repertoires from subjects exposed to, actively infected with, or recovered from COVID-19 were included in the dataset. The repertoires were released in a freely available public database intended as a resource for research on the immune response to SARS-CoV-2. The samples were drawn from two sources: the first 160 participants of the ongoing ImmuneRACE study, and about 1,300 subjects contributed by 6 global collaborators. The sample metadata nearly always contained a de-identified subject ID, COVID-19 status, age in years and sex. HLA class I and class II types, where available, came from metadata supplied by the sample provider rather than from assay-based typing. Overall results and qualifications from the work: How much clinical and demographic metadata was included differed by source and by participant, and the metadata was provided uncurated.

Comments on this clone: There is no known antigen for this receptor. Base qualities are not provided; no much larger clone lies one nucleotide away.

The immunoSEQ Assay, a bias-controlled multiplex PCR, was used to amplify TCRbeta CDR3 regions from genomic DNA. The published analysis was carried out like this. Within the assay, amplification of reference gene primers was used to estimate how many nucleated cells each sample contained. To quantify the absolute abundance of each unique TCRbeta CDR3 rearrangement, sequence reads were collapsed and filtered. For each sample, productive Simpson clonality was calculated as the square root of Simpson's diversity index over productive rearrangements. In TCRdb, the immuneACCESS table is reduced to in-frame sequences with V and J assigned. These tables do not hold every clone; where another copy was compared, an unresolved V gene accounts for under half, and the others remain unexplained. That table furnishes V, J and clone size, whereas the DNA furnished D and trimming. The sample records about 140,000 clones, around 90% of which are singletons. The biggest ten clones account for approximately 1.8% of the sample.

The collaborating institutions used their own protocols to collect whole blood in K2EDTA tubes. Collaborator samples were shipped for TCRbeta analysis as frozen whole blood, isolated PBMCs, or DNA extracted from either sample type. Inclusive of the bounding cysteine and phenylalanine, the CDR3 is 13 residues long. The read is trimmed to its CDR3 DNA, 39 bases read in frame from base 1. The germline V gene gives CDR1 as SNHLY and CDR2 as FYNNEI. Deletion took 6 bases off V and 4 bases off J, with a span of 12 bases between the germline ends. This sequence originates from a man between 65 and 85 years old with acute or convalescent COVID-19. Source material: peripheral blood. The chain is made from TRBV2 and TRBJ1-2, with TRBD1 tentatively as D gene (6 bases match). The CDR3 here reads CASRDQGTYGYTF. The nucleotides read TGTGCCAGCAGAGATCAGGGGACCTATGGCTACACCTTC.